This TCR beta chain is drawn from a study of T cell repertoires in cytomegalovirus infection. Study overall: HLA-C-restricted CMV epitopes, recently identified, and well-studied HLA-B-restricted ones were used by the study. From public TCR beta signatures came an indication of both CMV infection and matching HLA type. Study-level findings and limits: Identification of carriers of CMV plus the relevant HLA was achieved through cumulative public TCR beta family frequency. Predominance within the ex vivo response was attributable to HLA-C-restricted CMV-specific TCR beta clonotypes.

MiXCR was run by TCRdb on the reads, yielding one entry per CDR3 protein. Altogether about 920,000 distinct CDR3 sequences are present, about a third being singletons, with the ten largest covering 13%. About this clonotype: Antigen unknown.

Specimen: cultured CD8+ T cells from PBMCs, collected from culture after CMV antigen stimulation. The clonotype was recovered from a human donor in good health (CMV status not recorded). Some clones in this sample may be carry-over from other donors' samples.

The CDR3 bases are TGTGCCAGCAGCTTGTGGCAGGCTCTCCCCACAGATACGCAGTATTTT. Translating it yields CASSLWQALPTDTQYF. The chain recombines TRBV5-4 with TRBJ2-3, with D unclear. Trimming took 1 base from V and 2 from J, leaving 14 bases between them. CDR1 is SGHNT and CDR2 is YYREEE in the germline V gene (reference sequence). The CDR3 consists of 16 residues. The entire variable domain, with the rest obtained from reference TRBV5-4 and TRBJ2-3, is as follows: ETGVTQSPTHLIKTRGQQVTLRCSSQSGHNTVSWYQQALGQGPQFIFQYYREEENGRGNFPPRFSGLQFPNYSSELNVNALELDDSALYLCASSLWQALPTDTQYFGPGTRLTVL.